This TCR beta chain emerged from a study of blood T cell repertoires in COVID-19. This CDR3 is built from 13 residues. Trimming cost V 5 bases and J 6 bases, with 9 bases left between them. The germline gives CDR1 SGHRS, CDR2 YFSETQ. Sequenced by immunoSEQ multiplex PCR; TCRdb stores in-frame clones only, minus some. Of about 320,000 clones detected, roughly 89% appear once; the ten largest clones hold 11%. Material: peripheral blood. This rearrangement joins TRBV5-1 to TRBJ1-6, with a possible D match to TRBD1 (6 bases). This receptor was identified in a woman aged 30 to 39 with COVID-19, enrolled during active disease. CDR3 sequence (DNA): TGCGCCAGCAGTACAGGGTTTAATTCACCCCTCCACTTT. Translating gives CASSTGFNSPLHF.